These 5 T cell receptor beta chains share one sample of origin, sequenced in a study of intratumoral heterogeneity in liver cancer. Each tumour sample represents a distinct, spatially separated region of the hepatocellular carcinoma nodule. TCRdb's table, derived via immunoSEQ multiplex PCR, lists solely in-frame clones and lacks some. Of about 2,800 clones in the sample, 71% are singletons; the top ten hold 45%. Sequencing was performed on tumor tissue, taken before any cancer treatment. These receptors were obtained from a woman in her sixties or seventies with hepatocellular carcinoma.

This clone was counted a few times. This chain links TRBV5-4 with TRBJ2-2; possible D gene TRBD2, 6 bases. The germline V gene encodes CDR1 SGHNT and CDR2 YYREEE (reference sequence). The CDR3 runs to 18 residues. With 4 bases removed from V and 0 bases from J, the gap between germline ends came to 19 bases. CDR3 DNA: TGTGCCAGCAGCGGTCCGGGACTCAAGATTGCGAACACCGGGGAGCTGTTTTTT. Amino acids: CASSGPGLKIANTGELFF.

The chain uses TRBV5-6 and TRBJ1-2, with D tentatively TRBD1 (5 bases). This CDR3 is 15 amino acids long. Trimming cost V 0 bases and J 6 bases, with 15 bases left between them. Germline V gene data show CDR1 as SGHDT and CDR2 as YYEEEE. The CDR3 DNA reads TGTGCCAGCAGCTTGGTCTTCGGGGCGGAAAATGGCTACACCTTC. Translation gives CASSLVFGAENGYTF.

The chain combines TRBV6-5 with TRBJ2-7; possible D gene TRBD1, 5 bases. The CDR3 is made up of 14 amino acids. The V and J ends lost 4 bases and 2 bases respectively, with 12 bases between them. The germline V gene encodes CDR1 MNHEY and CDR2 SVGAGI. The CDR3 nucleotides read TGTGCCAGCAGTTCACTGGACACCGCCTACGAGCAGTACTTC. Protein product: CASSSLDTAYEQYF.

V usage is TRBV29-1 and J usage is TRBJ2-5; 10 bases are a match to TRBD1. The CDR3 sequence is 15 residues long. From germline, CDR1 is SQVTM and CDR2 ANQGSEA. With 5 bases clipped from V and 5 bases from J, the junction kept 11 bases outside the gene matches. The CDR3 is CSVPRDRGRSETQYF. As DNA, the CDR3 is TGCAGCGTTCCCCGGGACAGGGGCCGGTCGGAGACCCAGTACTTC.

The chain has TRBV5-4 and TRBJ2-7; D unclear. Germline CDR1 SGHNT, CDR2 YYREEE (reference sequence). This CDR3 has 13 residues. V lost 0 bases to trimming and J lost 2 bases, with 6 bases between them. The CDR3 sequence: CASSLDSPYEQYF. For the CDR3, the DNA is TGTGCCAGCAGCTTGGACAGTCCCTACGAGCAGTACTTC.